This T cell receptor (beta chain) was identified in a study of blood T cell repertoires in COVID-19. Background on the study: The study drew acute and convalescent COVID-19 samples from the United States, Italy and Spain. From T cells, B-cell-depleted T cells, or PBMCs came the material, which was cDNA or gDNA.

The V gene's germline CDR1 is SGHAT and CDR2 FQNNGV. The CDR3 loop spans 13 amino acids. Between the trimmed V and J ends, which lost 5 bases and 8 bases, there was a span of 15 bases. In the authors' workflow: Using reference gene primer amplification, nucleated cell counts were estimated. The table came from immunoSEQ multiplex PCR; TCRdb's copy has only in-frame clones and leaves some out. V and J calls and clone size follow that table, whereas D and trimming were derived from the DNA. The sample has about 210,000 clones, about 83% seen once; the top ten hold less than 3.5%. This sequence joins TRBV11-2 and TRBJ1-2; D gene ambiguous. The TCR was taken from a man in his forties or fifties with active or convalescent COVID-19. The sample taken for sequencing was peripheral blood. DNA of the CDR3: TGTGCCAGCAGCCCCCCCACGAGGGAAGGCTACACCTTC. As protein: CASSPPTREGYTF. Full variable domain (outside the CDR3, taken from reference TRBV11-2 and TRBJ1-2): EAGVAQSPRYKIIEKRQSVAFWCNPISGHATLYWYQQILGQGPKLLIQFQNNGVVDDSQLPKDRFSAERLKGVDSTLKIQPAKLEDSAVYLCASSPPTREGYTFGSGTRLTVV.